This T cell receptor beta chain was recovered during a study of metastatic and nonmetastatic thyroid tumors. Study in general: Peripheral blood and tumor or nodule samples from malignant and benign thyroid patients were compared.

With MiXCR, TCRdb reprocessed the PCR reads. There are about 12,000 clones in the sample; 27% occur only once, and 15% to 20% lies in the top ten. Patients had received no treatment of any kind before thyroid surgery. Study-level results: Malignant tumors reportedly showed significantly higher TCR beta diversity than benign nodules in both blood and tumor.

J gave up 7 bases and V 3 bases, and 6 bases lay outside the gene matches. The CDR3 is 13 amino acids. Germline values: CDR1 GTSNPN, CDR2 SVGIG (reference sequence). This clone was found once. Its matching antigen is unknown. The sequencing input was tumor tissue. The sequence was collected from a female donor with papillary thyroid cancer or a benign thyroid nodule (not recorded which). Some clones in this sample may be carry-over from other donors' samples. The chain joins TRBV30 to TRBJ1-5, with 7 bases identical to TRBD1. The CDR3 nucleotides read TGTGCCTGGAGCGCACAGGGGAAACAGCCCCAGCATTTT. The encoded protein is CAWSAQGKQPQHF.